What follows are 30 T cell receptor beta chains derived from one specimen sequenced in a study of PD-L1 blockade in urothelial cancer. Assay: immunoSEQ multiplex PCR; the TCRdb copy retains only in-frame clones and omits some. The table shows around 100,000 clones, with roughly 87% occurring only once. Time point in this sample: pretreatment peripheral blood. Sequencing used PBMCs, obtained around atezolizumab (anti-PD-L1) treatment. The source is a man in his sixties with urothelial cancer.

V and J are TRBV28 and TRBJ2-7; 7 bases are shared with TRBD2. Per the germline V gene, CDR1 is MDHEN and CDR2 is SYDVKM. V dropped 2 bases and J dropped 6; count of bases not matched to a gene: 4. The CDR3 has 13 amino acids. The CDR3 DNA reads as TGTGCCAGCAGTTTAGGGAGGGCCCTCGAGCAGTACTTC. It encodes CASSLGRALEQYF.

The J gene is TRBJ2-1, the V gene TRBV12-2; the table's D gene call, TRBD2, was not cross checked with the DNA. TRBV12-2 is a recognized pseudogene. This CDR3 region has 17 residues. CDR3 region: CASRFGTSGRILDEQFF. The CDR3 DNA sequence: TGTGCAAGTCGCTTCGGGACTAGCGGGAGAATTTTAGATGAGCAGTTCTTC.

The gene calls are TRBV28 and TRBJ1-2; D is undetermined. Germline V gene lookup returns CDR1 MDHEN and CDR2 SYDVKM. V was shortened by 5 bases and J by 4 bases, with 14 bases between the two germline ends. This CDR3 region has 14 residues. The CDR3 nucleotides read TGTGCCAGCAGTGAACAGATAGATACCTATGGCTACACCTTC. Protein product: CASSEQIDTYGYTF.

The V call is TRBV4-2, the J call TRBJ2-2, with TRBD2 matching 7 bases. Germline CDR1 is LGHNA and CDR2 is YNFKEQ. There are 14 residues in the CDR3. The ends lost 2 bases at V and 7 bases at J; junction bases unmatched: 4. The CDR3 loop is CASSQRGGGGELFF. The CDR3 DNA reads as TGTGCCAGCAGCCAACGCGGGGGAGGCGGGGAGCTGTTTTTT.

This clone was seen once. J is TRBJ1-6 and V is TRBV6-5; TRBD1 matches at 7 bases. This CDR3 has 15 amino acids. Per the germline V gene, CDR1 is MNHEY and CDR2 is SVGAGI. The V and J ends lost 6 bases and 2 bases, in that order; junction bases with no gene match: 4. The CDR3 region is CASRRTGAYNSPLHF. The CDR3 DNA follows: TGTGCCAGCAGGCGTACAGGGGCCTATAATTCACCCCTCCACTTT.

The chain is built from TRBV10-3 and TRBJ2-6; a possible D gene is TRBD1 (6 bases). Germline values: CDR1 ENHRY, CDR2 SYGVKD. Trimming stripped 3 bases from V and 0 bases from J, with 21 bases between. This CDR3 comprises 20 residues. The CDR3 loop is CAISDPLPRGHHSGANVLTF. In DNA form, the CDR3 reads TGTGCCATCAGTGATCCCCTCCCCCGGGGACACCACTCTGGGGCCAACGTCCTGACTTTC.

This clone occurred once. The chain is built from TRBV28 and TRBJ1-1; D is unresolved. The CDR3 spans 12 residues. Germline V lookup: CDR1 MDHEN, CDR2 SYDVKM. V gave up 8 bases and J gave up 6 bases, with 13 bases separating them. Here the CDR3 DNA reads TGTGCCAGCGGCGTATCGACTCCTGAAGCTTTCTTT. Encoded protein: CASGVSTPEAFF.

This clone was detected only once. The CDR3 nucleotides are TGTGCCAGCAGCCGGAGGGAGGGCGATGAGCAGTTCTTC. The encoded protein is CASSRREGDEQFF. The V call is TRBV13, the J call TRBJ2-1; TRBD2 matches at 7 bases. J was trimmed by 8 bases and V by 5 bases; bases with no gene match: 6. Germline V lookup: CDR1 PRHDT, CDR2 FYEKMQ (reference sequence). This CDR3 is built from 13 residues. Full variable domain (remainder filled in from reference TRBV13 and TRBJ2-1): AAGVIQSPRHLIKEKRETATLKCYPIPRHDTVYWYQQGPGQDPQFLISFYEKMQSDKGSIPDRFSAQQFSDYHSELNMSSLELGDSALYFCASSRREGDEQFFGPGTRLTVL.

The chain is built from TRBV29-1 and TRBJ2-1; D unclear. The CDR3 extends over 14 amino acids. Germline assignment: CDR1 SQVTM and CDR2 ANQGSEA. The V end lost 3 bases, the J end lost 0 bases, and 9 bases lay between the germline ends. Here the CDR3 reads CSVDSAGSYNEQFF. CDR3 nucleotides: TGCAGCGTTGATTCGGCAGGCTCCTACAATGAGCAGTTCTTC.

The chain is built from TRBV5-4 and TRBJ1-6; weak D call: TRBD1 (6 bases). Trimming left V 3 bases short and J 4 bases short, with 11 bases between. The CDR3 is 15 amino acids. CDR1 and CDR2 (germline): SGHNT, YYREEE (reference sequence). CDR3 in amino acids: CASSSGQSYNSPLHF. The CDR3 bases are TGTGCCAGCAGCTCTGGACAGTCTTATAATTCACCCCTCCACTTT.

The V and J genes are TRBV19 and TRBJ2-5; D is uncertain. CDR3 length: 15 amino acids. Trimming took off 3 bases at V and 1 base at J, with 12 bases between the two ends. Germline-derived CDR1 and CDR2 are LNHDA and SQIVND (reference sequence). The CDR3 region has the DNA TGTGCCAGTAGTATTAACAGTCTTCTCCAAGAGACCCAGTACTTC. Translated, it gives CASSINSLLQETQYF. Full variable domain (outside the CDR3, taken from reference TRBV19 and TRBJ2-5): DGGITQSPKYLFRKEGQNVTLSCEQNLNHDAMYWYRQDPGQGLRLIYYSQIVNDFQKGDIAEGYSVSREKKESFPLTVTSAQKNPTAFYLCASSINSLLQETQYFGPGTRLLVL.

In nucleotides, the CDR3 is TGTGCCACCAGCAGAGAGGCGGGTGAGGGCACAGATACGCAGTATTTT. This gives the protein CATSREAGEGTDTQYF. V gene TRBV15 combines with J gene TRBJ2-3; possible D gene TRBD2, 5 bases. Per germline, CDR1 LNHNV and CDR2 YYDKDF (reference sequence). The CDR3 is 16 residues long. The V and J ends lost 0 bases and 1 base respectively, with 11 bases between them.

This sequence joins TRBV18 and TRBJ1-4, with D perhaps TRBD1 (5 bases). The CDR3 runs to 15 residues. The V gene lost 1 base and the J gene lost 8 bases, with 14 bases spanning the gap. Per germline, CDR1 KGHSH and CDR2 LQKENI. CDR3 sequence: CASSPQGRQGEKLFF. CDR3 sequence (DNA): TGTGCCAGCTCACCACAAGGGCGGCAGGGAGAAAAACTGTTTTTT.

The chain combines TRBV28 with TRBJ2-2; 7 bases line up with TRBD1. Per germline, CDR1 MDHEN and CDR2 SYDVKM. V trimming: 3 bases; J trimming: 1 base; junction bases outside the gene matches: 2. This CDR3 region has 15 residues. In DNA form, the CDR3 reads TGTGCCAGCAGTTTGGGGACAGTGAACACCGGGGAGCTGTTTTTT. Its translation: CASSLGTVNTGELFF.

The CDR3 sequence: CASSRGGRGQGAYEQYF. CDR3 DNA sequence: TGTGCCAGCAGTCGGGGTGGTCGAGGACAGGGGGCGTACGAGCAGTACTTC. The J gene is TRBJ2-7, the V gene TRBV7-9; 11 bases align to TRBD1. In germline, CDR1 is SEHNR, CDR2 FQNEAQ (reference sequence). CDR3 length: 17 residues. V lost 6 bases to trimming and J lost 4 bases; unmatched junction nucleotides: 14.

The CDR3 is CSAVSGGGYTF. In nucleotides, the CDR3 is TGCAGCGCAGTCTCAGGGGGCGGCTACACCTTC. V gene TRBV29-1 combines with J gene TRBJ1-2; 8 bases align to TRBD1. After removal of 7 bases from V and 8 bases from J, the junction contained 6 bases not matched to a gene. This CDR3 has 11 amino acids. Per the germline V gene, CDR1 is SQVTM and CDR2 is ANQGSEA.

This chain uses TRBV9 with TRBJ2-7; 8 bases line up with TRBD2. CDR3 length: 14 residues. J lost 7 bases, V lost 0 bases, and 6 bases had no gene match. Germline V gene lookup returns CDR1 SGDLS and CDR2 YYNGEE. CDR3 coding DNA: TGTGCCAGCAGCGTAGGACTAGCGTTGGGGGAGCAGTACTTC. Residues: CASSVGLALGEQYF.

This chain connects TRBV7-6 to TRBJ1-1; a weak D match, TRBD1 (5 bases). CDR3 length: 13 amino acids. The germline gives CDR1 SGHVS, CDR2 FNYEAQ. V shed 5 bases and J shed 1 base, with 8 bases lying between them. The chain's CDR3 is CASSLQGNTEAFF. CDR3 DNA: TGTGCCAGCAGCCTTCAGGGGAACACTGAAGCTTTCTTT.

CDR3 loop: CASRLQGANYGYTF. The CDR3 DNA follows: TGTGCCAGCAGGCTACAGGGGGCGAACTATGGCTACACCTTC. This sequence joins TRBV6-6 and TRBJ1-2; 9 bases are a match to TRBD1. Germline assignment: CDR1 MNHNY and CDR2 SVGAGI (reference sequence). V lost 6 bases and J lost 2; bases outside the gene matches: 4. The CDR3 runs to 14 residues.

This chain joins TRBV19 and TRBJ1-1, with TRBD1 as a possible D gene (5 bases). The CDR3 has 13 amino acids. Trimming removed 6 bases from V and 11 bases from J, with 19 bases in between. CDR1 and CDR2 from the germline V gene are LNHDA and SQIVND (reference sequence). The CDR3 reads CASRDLSGGPAFF. For the CDR3, the DNA is TGTGCCAGTAGAGACCTTTCCGGGGGACCGGCTTTCTTT.

The J gene is TRBJ1-3, the V gene TRBV6-1; 9 positions agree with TRBD1. Germline V gene lookup returns CDR1 MNHNS and CDR2 SASEGT. The junction had 4 bases not matched to a gene; V was cut back by 8 bases and J by 5 bases. The CDR3 length is 13 residues. The CDR3 reads CASWDRDRNTIYF. As DNA, the CDR3 is TGTGCCAGCTGGGACAGGGACAGAAACACCATATATTTT.

The chain carries TRBV7-6 and TRBJ1-4; weak D call: TRBD1 (6 bases). CDR1 is SGHVS and CDR2 is FNYEAQ in the germline V gene. The CDR3 covers 16 residues. Trimming cost V 4 bases and J 4 bases, with 16 bases left between them. The CDR3 region is CASSSTPGTYNEKLFF. In DNA form, the CDR3 reads TGTGCCAGCAGCTCAACGCCCGGGACATATAATGAAAAACTGTTTTTT.

The chain is built from TRBV6-5 and TRBJ1-2; possibly TRBD1 for D (5 bases). The CDR3 totals 15 residues. Between the trimmed V and J ends, which lost 6 bases and 5 bases, there was a span of 19 bases. Germline loops: CDR1 MNHEY, CDR2 SVGAGI. This chain's CDR3 is CASRSGSGGFYGYTF. DNA for the CDR3: TGTGCCAGCAGATCAGGGTCGGGGGGATTTTATGGCTACACCTTC.

This chain uses TRBV6-6 with TRBJ2-2; D is uncertain. Trimming pared 0 bases from V and 2 bases from J, leaving 7 bases between. The CDR3 length is 15 residues. From germline, CDR1 is MNHNY and CDR2 SVGAGI (reference sequence). The CDR3 sequence is CASSYSGSNTGELFF. CDR3 nucleotide sequence: TGTGCCAGCAGTTACTCGGGCAGCAACACCGGGGAGCTGTTTTTT.

The CDR3 region has the DNA TGTGCTAGTGGTTTGGTACGAGAGGCCCCCGGTCCCCTCCACTTT. It specifies CASGLVREAPGPLHF. The chain employs TRBV12-5 and TRBJ1-6; no definite D call. Trimming left V 0 bases short and J 13 bases short, with 16 bases between. The CDR3 is 15 residues long. Germline CDR1 is LGHNT and CDR2 is FRNRAP.

This chain links TRBV6-5 with TRBJ2-1; 8 nucleotides align to TRBD2. Germline assignment: CDR1 MNHEY and CDR2 SVGAGI. The CDR3 runs 13 residues. J lost 6 bases, V lost 4 bases, and 2 bases had no gene match. CDR3 bases: TGTGCCAGCAGTTTCGGACTAGCCAATGAGCAGTTCTTC. This gives the protein CASSFGLANEQFF.

The genes are TRBV7-3 and TRBJ2-1, with 11 nucleotides matching TRBD2. The CDR3 contains 15 residues. The trim removed 4 bases at V and 3 bases at J, leaving 2 bases unmatched. In germline, CDR1 is SGHTA, CDR2 FQGTGA. The CDR3 DNA follows: TGTGCCAGCAGCTCCGGACTAGCGGGCTACAATGAGCAGTTCTTC. It is translated as CASSSGLAGYNEQFF.

V and J are TRBV7-2 and TRBJ1-4, with a weak D call TRBD1 (6 bases). Germline V gene data show CDR1 as SGHTA and CDR2 as FQGNSA. The CDR3 has 14 amino acids. The V end lost 4 bases, the J end lost 8 bases, and 14 bases lay between the germline ends. The CDR3 region has the DNA TGTGCCAGCAGCTACAGGGAGCTGGGAGAAAAACTGTTTTTT. It is translated as CASSYRELGEKLFF.

This CDR3 is CASQPRGSSYEQYF. The DNA of the CDR3 is TGCGCCAGCCAGCCCAGGGGTAGCTCCTACGAGCAGTACTTC. The V and J genes are TRBV5-1 and TRBJ2-7, with TRBD1 as a possible D gene (6 bases). Germline values: CDR1 SGHRS, CDR2 YFSETQ. V gave up 7 bases and J gave up 0 bases, with 14 bases separating them. The CDR3 has 14 residues.

This clone was seen just once. This chain uses TRBV7-2 with TRBJ1-2; 12 positions agree with TRBD1. There are 15 residues in the CDR3. V trimming: 3 bases; J trimming: 5 bases; junction bases outside the gene matches: 4. Germline V CDR1 and CDR2: SGHTA, FQGNSA. The CDR3 bases are TGTGCCAGCAGCTTCGGGGACAGGGGGCAATATGGCTACACCTTC. This gives the protein CASSFGDRGQYGYTF.